Listed here are 19 T cell receptor beta chains from one sample, sequenced in a study of Graves' ophthalmopathy and Graves' hyperthyroidism. Amplification targeted the TCR beta CDR3 regions, with RNA transcripts as the source material. After a first-round RT-PCR with HTBI primers, a second-round multiplex PCR was run. TCRdb ran MiXCR on the multiplex PCR reads and lists one entry per CDR3 protein. Here the sample spans 650,000 to 900,000 distinct CDR3 sequences, roughly 40% being singletons. The sample comprised peripheral blood. The receptors here all came from an adult man with Graves' ophthalmopathy.

Remarks on this clonotype: The junction and the germline gene differ at one end; a read error may be behind it. This chain joins TRBV9 and TRBJ1-6; D gene unclear. CDR3 size: 16 residues. Germline V gene lookup returns CDR1 SGDLS and CDR2 YYNGEE. The CDR3 spells CASSETLSSYNSPLHF. The CDR3 DNA is TGCGCCAGCAGTGAGACCCTGAGCTCCTATAATTCACCCCTCCACTTT.

In its sample, this clonotype was seen once. This may arise from a read error, as a much more abundant clone is one base away. The DNA of the CDR3 is TGTGCCATCAGTGAGTCGATCGGCTGGCTCTACGGGCAGTACTTC. Amino acid sequence: CAISESIGWLYGQYF. The gene calls are TRBV10-3 and TRBJ2-7; no definite D call. CDR1 ENHRY and CDR2 SYGVKD come from the germline V gene. CDR3 length: 15 amino acids.

This clonotype was counted many times. This chain links TRBV9 with TRBJ1-5, with 7 bases aligning to TRBD1. CDR1 and CDR2 from the germline V gene are SGDLS and YYNGEE. With V trimmed by 4 bases and J by 3 bases, 4 bases remained unmatched. This CDR3 has 14 residues. CDR3 loop: CASSSGQNNQPQHF. CDR3 DNA sequence: TGTGCCAGCAGCTCGGGACAGAACAATCAGCCCCAGCATTTT.

The CDR3 nucleotides read TGTGCCTGGAGCTTCGGACAGGGGAGCAATCAGCCCCAGCATTTT. Encoded protein: CAWSFGQGSNQPQHF. The V call is TRBV30, the J call TRBJ1-5, with 9 bases fitting TRBD1. Trimming at V came to 3 bases and at J to 1 base, leaving 4 bases not matched to a gene. CDR1 and CDR2 from the germline V gene are GTSNPN and SVGIG (reference sequence). This CDR3 has 15 residues.

This chain connects TRBV24-1 to TRBJ1-5; D uncertain. Trimming stripped 6 bases from V and 7 bases from J, with 18 bases between. Germline V CDR1 and CDR2: KGHDR, SFDVKD. The length of the CDR3 is 15 residues. For the CDR3, the DNA is TGTGCCACCAGTTCCCCCCGGTCCCGAGGACAGCCCCAGCATTTT. This translates into CATSSPRSRGQPQHF.

To note about this clonotype: A junction boundary mismatches the germline segment, possibly from a read error. V gene TRBV10-3 combines with J gene TRBJ1-4, with 9 bases that match TRBD1. The CDR3 runs 13 residues. The germline gives CDR1 ENHRY, CDR2 SYGVKD. The CDR3 reads CASSWDRDEKLFF. The DNA of the CDR3 is TGTGCCAGCAGTTGGGACAGGGACGAAAAACTGTTTTTT.

Concerning this clonotype: Relative to the germline gene, one junction end is altered; a read error may explain this. V and J are TRBV12-3 or TRBV12-4 and TRBJ2-5; D tentatively reads TRBD1 or TRBD2 (5 bases each). This CDR3 is built from 14 residues. This CDR3 reads CASSLAAGSETQDF. As DNA, the CDR3 is TGTGCCAGCAGTTTAGCGGCAGGGAGTGAGACCCAGGACTTC.

The sample holds a few counts of this clonotype. In DNA form, the CDR3 reads TGCAGTGCCCGTCTGTCCGGTAACGGCGAGCAGTACTTC. As protein: CSARLSGNGEQYF. The rearrangement joins TRBV20-1 to TRBJ2-7, with D unresolved. CDR3 size: 13 residues. Deletions cut 6 bases from V and 6 bases from J, with 18 bases between. From germline, CDR1 is DFQATT and CDR2 SNEGSKA (reference sequence).

To note about this clonotype: A junction boundary mismatches the germline segment, possibly from a read error. The V and J genes are TRBV10-3 and TRBJ1-4; 8 nucleotides agree with TRBD1. This CDR3 is 15 amino acids long. Germline loops: CDR1 ENHRY, CDR2 SYGVKD. The CDR3 here is CASSTTGGNFEKLFF. The DNA of the CDR3 is TGTGCCAGCAGTACAACAGGGGGAAATTTTGAAAAACTGTTTTTT.

With regard to this clonotype: One end of the junction varies from germline; a read error may be responsible. V gene TRBV7-3 combines with J gene TRBJ2-7; 10 nucleotides match TRBD1. This CDR3 comprises 15 residues. Germline V gene data show CDR1 as SGHTA and CDR2 as FQGTGA. CDR3 region: CASSYFDRGLNEQYF. CDR3 coding DNA: TGCGCCAGCAGTTACTTCGACAGGGGGCTAAACGAGCAGTACTTC. Full variable domain (remainder filled in from reference TRBV7-3 and TRBJ2-7): GAGVSQTPSNKVTEKGKYVELRCDPISGHTALYWYRQSLGQGPEFLIYFQGTGAADDSGLPNDRFFAVRPEGSVSTLKIQRTERGDSAVYLCASSYFDRGLNEQYFGPGTRLTVT.

This clonotype was picked up one time. The conserved phenylalanine or tryptophan is not found at the CDR3 terminus, so this likely reflects a read error. No DNA is shown, since the ends of the CDR3 on it are uncertain; the CDR3 is the one TCRdb lists. The CDR3 protein is CSVEGYLNT. The V gene is TRBV29-1, the J gene TRBJ2-6. The CDR3 spans 9 amino acids, including both terminal residues. The germline CDR1 and CDR2 sequences are SQVTM and ANQGSEA.

This chain joins TRBV2 and TRBJ1-6; 7 bases match TRBD1. Germline V gene lookup returns CDR1 SNHLY and CDR2 FYNNEI. Germline trimming cut 7 bases from V and 6 bases from J; bases unmatched to any gene: 6. The CDR3 spans 14 residues. CDR3 sequence reads: CASTKGGVNSPLHF. As DNA, the CDR3 is TGTGCCAGCACCAAAGGGGGCGTTAATTCACCCCTCCACTTT.

This clonotype has at least ten counts. This chain joins TRBV29-1 and TRBJ1-6; D gene ambiguous. Trimming took off 2 bases at V and 13 bases at J, with 12 bases between the two ends. This CDR3 region has 12 residues. Germline CDR1 SQVTM, CDR2 ANQGSEA. The CDR3, as DNA: TGCAGCGTTGAAATGGGAGGCGGGCCCCTCCACTTT. Translated: CSVEMGGGPLHF.

This clonotype was counted between two and nine times. This chain connects TRBV12-3 or TRBV12-4 to TRBJ1-1; no firm D call. Deletions cut 2 bases from V and 1 base from J, with 8 bases between. This CDR3 contains 14 residues. CDR3 DNA: TGTGCCAGCAGTTTATTTGGGCCGAACACTGAAGCTTTCTTT. The encoded protein is CASSLFGPNTEAFF.

The chain has TRBV4-1 and TRBJ1-5; 8 bases align to TRBD1. Germline V lookup: CDR1 MGHRA, CDR2 YSYEKL. The V and J ends lost 4 bases and 6 bases, in that order; junction bases with no gene match: 8. This CDR3 comprises 15 residues. CDR3: CASSLTTGGSQPQHF. CDR3 nucleotides: TGCGCCAGCAGCCTAACCACAGGGGGGAGTCAGCCCCAGCATTTT.

Ten or more counts support this clonotype. V and J are TRBV19 and TRBJ1-5, with D maybe TRBD1 (5 bases). The CDR3 totals 16 residues. From germline, CDR1 is LNHDA and CDR2 SQIVND (reference sequence). Trimming removed 8 bases at V and 3 bases at J, with 20 bases between. CDR3 coding DNA: TGTGCCAGTCAGAGGCCGGGACTTAGGGCCAATCAGCCCCAGCATTTT. It codes for CASQRPGLRANQPQHF.

This clonotype was seen a few times. A read error may account for a junction end that differs from germline. The V gene is TRBV20-1, the J gene TRBJ1-5; TRBD1 is a possible D gene (6 bases). Germline V CDR1 and CDR2: DFQATT, SNEGSKA (reference sequence). The CDR3 is 16 amino acids. This CDR3 reads CSARGQGTGRNQPQHF. The CDR3 DNA reads as TGCAGTGCCAGAGGGCAGGGGACGGGTCGGAATCAGCCCCAGCATTTT.

In this sample, this clonotype turned up many times. The V call is TRBV7-9, the J call TRBJ2-7, with 7 bases aligning to TRBD1. Germline V gene lookup returns CDR1 SEHNR and CDR2 FQNEAQ (reference sequence). J gave up 2 bases and V 2 bases, and 6 bases lay outside the gene matches. The CDR3 loop spans 15 amino acids. The CDR3 sequence is CASSLSRQGTYEQYF. In nucleotides, the CDR3 is TGTGCCAGCAGCTTATCCCGACAGGGTACCTACGAGCAGTACTTC.

Only a few counts were recorded for this clonotype. The DNA of the CDR3 is TGTGCCAGCAGCCCCGAACAGGGGGACGGCTACACCTTC. Its translation: CASSPEQGDGYTF. J is TRBJ1-2 and V is TRBV7-8, with TRBD1 identical over 8 bases. Trimming took 5 bases from V and 8 from J; bases not matched to a gene: 7. This CDR3 is 13 amino acids long. Germline lookup yields CDR1 SGHVS and CDR2 FQNEAQ.